These 6 T cell receptor beta chains were sequenced from one sample in a study of T cell responses to AZD1222 COVID-19 vaccine. The protocol was immunoSEQ multiplex PCR, while the TCRdb copy is restricted to in-frame clones and leaves out a portion. The sample contains roughly 89,000 clones, around nine tenths of which appear only once. Sequenced material: peripheral blood, taken on day 0 of MenACWY control vaccination. The receptors shown here come from an adult in good health.

The chain recombines TRBV7-9 with TRBJ2-1, with D perhaps TRBD2 (6 bases). V was cut by 2 bases and J by 9 bases, with 14 bases left in between. CDR1 and CDR2 (germline): SEHNR, FQNEAQ (reference sequence). This CDR3 comprises 14 residues. CDR3 sequence: CASSLSGGIVEQFF. The CDR3 region has the DNA TGTGCCAGCAGCTTAAGCGGCGGGATCGTTGAGCAGTTCTTC.

This clone was seen just once. The V call is TRBV4-1, the J call TRBJ2-1; D remains ambiguous. The CDR3 is made up of 14 amino acids. The germline V and J ends were trimmed by 0 bases and 1 base, with 4 bases remaining between them. CDR1 is MGHRA and CDR2 is YSYEKL in the germline V gene. The CDR3 sequence is CASSQEVSYNEQFF. The CDR3 nucleotides are TGCGCCAGCAGCCAAGAAGTTTCCTACAATGAGCAGTTCTTC.

The rearrangement links TRBV18 to TRBJ2-2; TRBD2 agrees at 13 bases. Germline-derived CDR1 and CDR2 are KGHSH and LQKENI. The CDR3 contains 15 residues. V shed 4 bases, J shed 4 bases, and the junction held 0 bases outside the gene matches. The CDR3, as DNA: TGTGCCAGCTCACGGACTAGCGGGAGCACCGGGGAGCTGTTTTTT. It is translated as CASSRTSGSTGELFF.

In its sample, this clone ranks as medium-sized (0.01 to 0.1%). The chain joins TRBV19 to TRBJ1-1; the D is unclear. The CDR3 is 12 amino acids. Germline V CDR1 and CDR2: LNHDA, SQIVND (reference sequence). Trimming removed 3 bases at V and 6 bases at J, with 8 bases between. The CDR3 here is CASSIGAAEAFF. The CDR3 DNA reads TGTGCCAGTAGTATTGGTGCGGCTGAAGCTTTCTTT.

The rearrangement uses TRBV6-2 or TRBV6-3 and TRBJ2-7, with 10 bases lining up with TRBD1. J was trimmed by 1 base and V by 6 bases; bases with no gene match: 3. Germline CDR1 is MNHEY and CDR2 is SVGEGT. This CDR3 comprises 14 residues. CDR3 residues: CASSRGQGSYEQYF. The CDR3 DNA follows: TGTGCCAGCAGCCGGGGACAGGGGTCCTACGAGCAGTACTTC.

The chain uses TRBV3-1 (or the pseudogene TRBV3-2) and TRBJ1-1, with unresolved D. CDR1 is LGHDT, CDR2 YNNKEL, per germline (reference sequence). The V gene lost 1 base and the J gene lost 1 base, with 4 bases spanning the gap. CDR3 length equals 13 residues. CDR3 coding DNA: TGTGCCAGCAGCCAAGCCCCGAACACTGAAGCTTTCTTT. It specifies CASSQAPNTEAFF.